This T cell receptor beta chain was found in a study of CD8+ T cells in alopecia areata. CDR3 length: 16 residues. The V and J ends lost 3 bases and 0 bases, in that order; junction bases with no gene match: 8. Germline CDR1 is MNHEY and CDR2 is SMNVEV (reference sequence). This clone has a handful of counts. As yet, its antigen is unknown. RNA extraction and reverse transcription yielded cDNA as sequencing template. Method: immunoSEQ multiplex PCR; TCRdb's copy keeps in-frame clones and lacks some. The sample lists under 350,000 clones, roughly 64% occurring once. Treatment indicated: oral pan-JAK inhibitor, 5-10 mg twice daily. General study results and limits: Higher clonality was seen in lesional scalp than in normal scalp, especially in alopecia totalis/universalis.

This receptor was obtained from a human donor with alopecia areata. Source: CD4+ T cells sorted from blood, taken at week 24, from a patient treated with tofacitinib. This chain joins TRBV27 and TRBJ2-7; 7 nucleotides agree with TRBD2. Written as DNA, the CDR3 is TGTGCCAGCAGTTTGGGGGGGTCTCCCGTCTCCTACGAGCAGTACTTC. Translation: CASSLGGSPVSYEQYF.